The 9 T cell receptor beta chains below come from one sample, sequenced in a study of spatial heterogeneity in lung cancer. Noted time point: blood at routine non-recurrence follow-up after resection. TCRdb recomputed calls from the 5' RACE reads with MiXCR, one row per CDR3 protein. This repertoire shows 35,000 to 50,000 distinct CDR3 sequences, about 22% found once; its top ten account for less than 8.5%. Sequenced here: PBMCs, sampled at follow-up. The receptors derive from a female donor with early-stage non-small cell lung cancer.

At least ten counts were recorded for this clonotype. This chain connects TRBV27 to TRBJ2-7, with 8 bases aligning to TRBD1. Germline CDR1 MNHEY, CDR2 SMNVEV (reference sequence). J was trimmed by 4 bases and V by 5 bases; bases with no gene match: 7. The CDR3 has 14 amino acids. The DNA for the CDR3 is TGTGCCAGCAGTCCACAGACAGGGGCATACGAGCAGTACTTC. Its translation: CASSPQTGAYEQYF.

This clonotype was observed at least ten times. The V gene is TRBV20-1, the J gene TRBJ2-5; D is unclear. V dropped 3 bases and J dropped 5 bases, with 16 bases sitting between them. The CDR3 contains 14 residues. Germline V CDR1 and CDR2: DFQATT, SNEGSKA (reference sequence). The CDR3 DNA reads TGCAGTGCTAGCATCCGGGCTAACGAGGAGACCCAGTACTTC. Residues: CSASIRANEETQYF.

This clonotype has a handful of counts. The chain uses TRBV20-1 and TRBJ2-1; 11 bases align to TRBD2. Germline CDR1 is DFQATT and CDR2 is SNEGSKA (reference sequence). The CDR3 sequence is 16 residues long. Trimming took 0 bases from V and 5 from J; bases not matched to a gene: 6. CDR3 sequence (DNA): TGCAGTGCTAGAGATCCACTAGCGGGGGCCAACAATGAGCAGTTCTTC. Translation gives CSARDPLAGANNEQFF.

The chain combines TRBV6-5 with TRBJ2-1; 7 nucleotides line up with TRBD1. V was clipped by 5 bases and J by 8 bases; unmatched bases: 15. Germline CDR1 MNHEY, CDR2 SVGAGI. This CDR3 is built from 16 residues. DNA for the CDR3: TGTGCCAGCAGTATCTCTTCCGGGACAGCAGAGGATGAGCAGTTCTTC. It is translated as CASSISSGTAEDEQFF.

The chain has TRBV10-3 and TRBJ2-7; 14 bases map to TRBD2. Germline values: CDR1 ENHRY, CDR2 SYGVKD. The trim removed 0 bases at V and 5 bases at J, leaving 3 bases unmatched. This CDR3 is 16 amino acids long. In DNA, the CDR3 is TGTGCCATCAGTGAGTCGGGACTAGCGGGGGAGGACGAGCAGTACGTC. It translates to CAISESGLAGEDEQYV.

This clonotype was recorded a few times. V and J are TRBV2 and TRBJ1-2; 10 bases agree with TRBD1. Germline lookup yields CDR1 SNHLY and CDR2 FYNNEI. The length of the CDR3 is 14 residues. Trimming took 8 bases from V and 6 from J; bases not matched to a gene: 9. The CDR3 sequence is CASPRGTGEDGYTF. The CDR3 DNA reads TGTGCCAGCCCCCGGGGGACAGGGGAGGATGGCTACACCTTC.

This sequence joins TRBV18 and TRBJ2-2; 7 bases are shared with TRBD1. The V gene end was trimmed by 9 bases and the J gene end by 4 bases; junction bases not matched to a gene: 11. Germline CDR1 KGHSH, CDR2 LQKENI. This CDR3 region has 15 residues. This CDR3 reads CASSLDRDATGELFF. Here the CDR3 DNA reads TGTGCCAGTTCCCTCGACAGGGATGCCACCGGGGAGCTGTTTTTT.

The CDR3 bases are TGCGCCAGCAGCTTGGAGGCGTCATCGGGGACCCAGTACTTC. Protein product: CASSLEASSGTQYF. The gene calls are TRBV5-1 and TRBJ2-5; D is unresolved. Per germline, CDR1 SGHRS and CDR2 YFSETQ. The CDR3 spans 14 residues. Trimming removed 0 bases at V and 7 bases at J, with 13 bases between.

Only a few counts were recorded for this clonotype. The V and J genes are TRBV10-3 and TRBJ1-5; D is unclear. V lost 3 bases to trimming and J lost 5 bases, with 8 bases between them. The CDR3 runs 13 residues. CDR1 and CDR2 from the germline V gene are ENHRY and SYGVKD. The CDR3 sequence is CAISEGNHQPQHF. CDR3 DNA: TGTGCCATCAGTGAAGGCAATCATCAGCCCCAGCATTTT.